This entry concerns a single TCR beta chain. Its specificity is not known. Per the study methods: The study took CDR3 differences across clinicopathological groups and made a distant-metastasis classifier for papillary thyroid cancer from them. Through MiXCR, TCRdb re-clonotyped the PCR reads. The V and J calls were determined by TCRdb, not by the authors. The repertoire holds thousands of clones, with roughly 33% as singletons. No patient received treatment before thyroid surgery. The record originates from a study of metastatic and nonmetastatic thyroid tumors. Study at large: Comparative analysis of repertoires was undertaken across blood and tumor or nodule tissue obtained from malignant and benign thyroid patients.

Study findings and constraints: Compared with benign nodules, malignant thyroid tumors were reported to have significantly higher TCR beta diversity in both blood and tumor.

The germline gives CDR1 SGHVS, CDR2 FQNEAQ. The CDR3 has 13 amino acids. Trimming pared 1 base from V and 10 bases from J, leaving 13 bases between. The V call is TRBV7-8, the J call TRBJ1-1, with D possibly TRBD1 on 6 matching bases. The sequenced material came from adjacent normal tissue. The receptor was derived from a female donor with papillary thyroid cancer or a benign thyroid nodule (not recorded which). Some clones in this sample may be carry-over from other donors' samples. In nucleotides, the CDR3 is TGTGCCAGCAGCTTAGGGGCAGGGGTTAGAGCTTTCTTT. This codes for CASSLGAGVRAFF.